What follows are 5 T cell receptor beta chains derived from one specimen sequenced in a study of PD-L1 blockade in urothelial cancer. Method: immunoSEQ multiplex PCR; TCRdb's copy keeps in-frame clones and lacks some. The sample holds about 43,000 clones; 88% are singletons and the top ten take around an eighth. Specimen: PBMCs, collected around atezolizumab (anti-PD-L1) treatment. These TCRs come from an older woman with urothelial cancer.

The V call is TRBV4-2, the J call TRBJ1-6; unclear D gene. This CDR3 region has 19 residues. V lost 2 bases, J lost 8 bases, and 25 bases lay in between. The V gene's germline CDR1 is LGHNA and CDR2 YNFKEQ. The CDR3 protein is CASSQRTDLGSFFDSPLHF. The CDR3 nucleotides are TGTGCCAGCAGCCAAAGAACTGACTTAGGCTCTTTCTTCGATTCACCCCTCCACTTT.

The genes are TRBV18 and TRBJ1-2; maybe TRBD1 (6 bases). CDR3 size: 16 residues. The germline V gene encodes CDR1 KGHSH and CDR2 LQKENI. Trimming shortened V by 3 bases and J by 4 bases, and 18 bases separated the two germline ends. Here the CDR3 DNA reads TGTGCCAGCTCACCCATACAGGGCGCGACGGTCTATGGCTACACCTTC. Translation: CASSPIQGATVYGYTF. The whole variable domain, remainder taken from reference TRBV18 and TRBJ1-2, is NAGVMQNPRHLVRRRGQEARLRCSPMKGHSHVYWYRQLPEEGLKFMVYLQKENIIDESGMPKERFSAEFPKEGPSILRIQQVVRGDSAAYFCASSPIQGATVYGYTFGSGTRLTVV.

The chain uses TRBV5-4 and TRBJ1-2, with no clear D. The ends were cut back, 0 bases at V and 5 bases at J, with 8 bases in the middle. This CDR3 region has 13 residues. The germline V gene has CDR1 SGHNT and CDR2 YYREEE (reference sequence). CDR3 sequence (DNA): TGTGCCAGCAGCTTGGACGGTCATTATGGCTACACCTTC. Residues: CASSLDGHYGYTF.

In this sample, this clone turned up a few times. J is TRBJ2-1 and V is TRBV9; 9 bases line up with TRBD2. CDR1 is SGDLS and CDR2 is YYNGEE in the germline V gene. This CDR3 has 15 amino acids. V was pared by 1 base and J by 8 bases, with 7 bases of the junction left unmatched. DNA for the CDR3: TGTGCCAGCAGCGTATCATGGGCGGGAGGGGATGAGCAGTTCTTC. Protein product: CASSVSWAGGDEQFF. The full variable domain, completed using reference TRBV9 and TRBJ2-1, is DSGVTQTPKHLITATGQRVTLRCSPRSGDLSVYWYQQSLDQGLQFLIQYYNGEERAKGNILERFSAQQFPDLHSELNLSSLELGDSALYFCASSVSWAGGDEQFFGPGTRLTVL.

CDR3: CASSSNSGTVGGTQYF. As DNA, the CDR3 is TGTGCCAGCAGCTCTAATTCCGGGACAGTGGGGGGGACCCAGTACTTC. V gene TRBV7-6 combines with J gene TRBJ2-5, with D maybe TRBD1 (7 bases). The CDR3 is 16 residues long. The germline gives CDR1 SGHVS, CDR2 FNYEAQ. The V end was cut by 4 bases, the J end by 7 bases, with 22 bases between.